What follows are 20 T cell receptor beta chains derived from one specimen sequenced in a study of tumor-infiltrating lymphocytes in primary liver carcinoma. RNA and DNA were co-extracted from around 20-30 mg of unsorted bulk tissue. With a constant-region primer, TCR beta cDNA was made from approximately 500 ng of total RNA. What produced the TCR beta libraries was three nested multiplex PCR rounds using slightly modified ARM-PCR. Investigators reported that the first two PCR rounds, at approximately 11 cycles each, used TRBV1-TRBV30 forward primers with a C-beta reverse primer. TCRdb redid the calling of the multiplex PCR reads with MiXCR, one entry per CDR3 protein. This table holds some 110,000 distinct CDR3 sequences, roughly 80% found once. The sequencing input was liver tumor tissue from sampling region 3. Subset defined: tumor region T3, left-lateral pole. All receptors come from a man aged 35 to 55 with primary liver carcinoma and hepatitis B virus infection.

Comments on this clonotype: This CDR3 is missing its conserved last phenylalanine or tryptophan, likely due to a read error. This rearrangement joins TRBV6-5 to TRBJ1-2, with D possibly matching TRBD1 (6 bases). The CDR3 runs to 11 residues. Germline lookup yields CDR1 MNHEY and CDR2 SVGAGI. The CDR3 DNA reads as TGTGCCAACAGTGCCGGGACAGGCTACACCCTC. Translation gives CANSAGTGYTL.

A remark on this clonotype: The junction does not match germline at one end; this may be a read error. J is TRBJ2-3 and V is TRBV28; no clear D. Per the germline V gene, CDR1 is MDHEN and CDR2 is SYDVKM. The CDR3 is made up of 14 amino acids. This chain's CDR3 is CGSSLPLGSDTQYF. The CDR3 region has the DNA TGTGGCAGCAGCCTCCCCCTTGGATCCGATACGCAGTATTTT.

This clonotype occurred once. A junction boundary mismatches the germline segment, possibly from a read error. The chain couples TRBV11-1 to TRBJ2-5; D is ambiguous. Germline lookup yields CDR1 SGHAT and CDR2 FQDESV (reference sequence). This CDR3 is 12 amino acids long. The DNA of the CDR3 is TGCGCCACCAACTCTGGCGCTCTGACCCAGTACTTC. It is translated as CATNSGALTQYF.

Worth noting for this clonotype: At one of its ends the junction is not consistent with the germline gene, which may arise from a read error. The chain joins TRBV4-2 to TRBJ2-7, with D perhaps TRBD2 (5 bases). The length of the CDR3 is 16 residues. From germline, CDR1 is LGHNA and CDR2 YNFKEQ. In nucleotides, the CDR3 is TGTGCCAGCAGTCAAGGAACGGACTCAAACGGCTACGAGCAGTACTTC. Amino acid sequence: CASSQGTDSNGYEQYF.

J is TRBJ1-6 and V is TRBV9; 7 bases are a match to TRBD1. Germline V gives CDR1 SGDLS, CDR2 YYNGEE. CDR3 size: 17 residues. Unmatched junction bases numbered 5, after V lost 2 bases and J lost 0 bases. The CDR3: CASSVGGQSSYNSPLHF. CDR3 sequence (DNA): TGTGCCAGCAGCGTGGGGGGACAGAGCTCCTATAATTCACCCCTCCACTTT.

About this clonotype: At one boundary the junction diverges from the germline segment, which might be a read error. J is TRBJ2-7 and V is TRBV11-2; D is unresolved. This CDR3 is built from 13 residues. Germline loops: CDR1 SGHAT, CDR2 FQNNGV. The CDR3 region has the DNA TGTGTCAGCAGCTTAAGTGGGTGGGTCCAGCAGTACTTC. This sequence encodes CVSSLSGWVQQYF. The full variable domain, its missing parts supplied by reference TRBV11-2 and TRBJ2-7, is EAGVAQSPRYKIIEKRQSVAFWCNPISGHATLYWYQQILGQGPKLLIQFQNNGVVDDSQLPKDRFSAERLKGVDSTLKIQPAKLEDSAVYLCVSSLSGWVQQYFGPGTRLTVT.

The chain links TRBV6-6 to TRBJ2-2; D unclear. Per the germline V gene, CDR1 is MNHNY and CDR2 is SVGAGI (reference sequence). The germline V and J ends were trimmed by 7 bases and 6 bases, with 12 bases remaining between them. This CDR3 region has 13 residues. In DNA form, the CDR3 reads TGTGCCAGCACTCTAGGAGCCGCCGGGGAGCTGTTTTTT. Translation gives CASTLGAAGELFF.

Note on this clonotype: Compared with germline, one end of the junction differs, possibly owing to a read error. The chain carries TRBV6-5 and TRBJ2-5, with 7 nucleotides matching TRBD2. This CDR3 contains 15 residues. The germline V gene encodes CDR1 MNHEY and CDR2 SVGAGI. CDR3 coding DNA: TGTGCCAGCAGTTACGGTTCAGGGAGGGAAGAGATCCAGTACTTC. Protein sequence: CASSYGSGREEIQYF.

At least ten counts were recorded for this clonotype. The chain couples TRBV10-2 to TRBJ2-1, with D uncertain. Deletions cut 3 bases from V and 9 bases from J, with 12 bases between. Germline lookup yields CDR1 WSHSY and CDR2 SAAADI. The CDR3 is made up of 13 amino acids. CDR3 nucleotide sequence: TGCGCCAGCAGTGATAGTAGGGCCGGTGAGCAGTTCTTC. Its translation: CASSDSRAGEQFF.

In regard to this clonotype: Given the absence of the conserved phenylalanine or tryptophan at the CDR3 end, a read error is likely. The chain joins TRBV12-3 or TRBV12-4 to TRBJ1-1, with D possibly matching TRBD1 (5 bases). The CDR3 spans 14 residues. The CDR3 reads CACSIGTGGTEAFL. Written as DNA, the CDR3 is TGTGCCTGCAGTATCGGGACCGGGGGGACTGAAGCTTTCTTA.

Comment on this clonotype: Relative to the germline gene, one junction end is altered; a read error may explain this. The chain carries TRBV11-1 and TRBJ2-6; D is ambiguous. The CDR3 consists of 15 residues. The germline CDR1 and CDR2 sequences are SGHAT and FQDESV (reference sequence). CDR3 protein: CARSLGRARADVLTF. As DNA, the CDR3 is TGTGCCAGGAGCTTGGGCCGAGCTAGGGCCGACGTCCTGACTTTC.

On this clonotype: One end of the junction is discordant with germline, which a read error may explain. CDR3 loop: CASRLDSNTRELFF. CDR3 coding DNA: TGCGCCAGCAGACTAGATTCGAACACCAGGGAGCTGTTTTTT. The chain joins TRBV5-1 to TRBJ2-2, with a weak D call TRBD2 (5 bases). CDR3 length: 14 residues. CDR1 is SGHRS, CDR2 YFSETQ, per germline.

The CDR3 is CASSSPWTGEDEQYF. The CDR3 DNA reads TGTGCCAGCAGCTCACCATGGACAGGGGAAGATGAGCAGTACTTC. This chain uses TRBV11-2 with TRBJ2-7, with 9 bases aligning to TRBD1. CDR3 length: 15 amino acids. Trimming removed 4 bases from V and 7 bases from J; junction bases left unmatched: 11. The germline V gene has CDR1 SGHAT and CDR2 FQNNGV.

This clonotype was seen at least ten times. The V gene is TRBV19, the J gene TRBJ1-1; D remains unclear. The CDR3 runs 15 residues. Looked up from germline, CDR1 is LNHDA and CDR2 is SQIVND (reference sequence). With 9 bases removed from V and 6 bases from J, the gap between germline ends came to 23 bases. The CDR3 is CASCLMAPCDSEAFF. Here the CDR3 DNA reads TGTGCCAGCTGCCTTATGGCACCCTGCGACTCTGAAGCTTTCTTT.

This clonotype was recorded only once. One junction end disagrees with the germline gene, perhaps due to a read error. V usage is TRBV29-1 and J usage is TRBJ2-3, with 13 bases fitting TRBD2. The germline gives CDR1 SQVTM, CDR2 ANQGSEA. The CDR3 loop spans 15 amino acids. The CDR3 coding sequence is TGCAGCGTTGTTAGAGAACTAGCGGGAGGGGATACGCGGTATTTT. It is translated as CSVVRELAGGDTRYF.

On this clonotype: Compared with germline, one end of the junction differs, possibly owing to a read error. The chain employs TRBV10-3 and TRBJ2-3, with 10 bases fitting TRBD1. CDR1 and CDR2 (germline): ENHRY, SYGVKD. The CDR3 is 15 amino acids. CDR3 amino acids: CAISVDRGRTDTRYF. CDR3 DNA: TGTGCCATCAGTGTTGACAGGGGGCGCACAGATACGCGGTATTTT.

As to this clonotype: Its ends do not fully match the called genes, so a read error is possible. The rearrangement links TRBV6-6 to TRBJ1-5; no clear D gene. Germline lookup yields CDR1 MNHNY and CDR2 SVGAGI (reference sequence). The CDR3 is 14 residues long. The CDR3 sequence: CPSSYEQFNQPQQF. In nucleotides, the CDR3 is TGTCCCAGCAGTTACGAACAATTCAATCAGCCCCAGCAATTT.

This clonotype has a handful of counts. A much larger clone is a single base away; this may be a read error. CDR3 protein: CANSLGANQETQYF. DNA for the CDR3: TGCGCCAACAGCTTGGGAGCGAACCAAGAGACCCAGTACTTC. The rearrangement joins TRBV5-1 to TRBJ2-5; maybe TRBD2 (5 bases). Germline V gives CDR1 SGHRS, CDR2 YFSETQ. CDR3 length equals 14 residues. Full variable domain (remainder filled in from reference TRBV5-1 and TRBJ2-5): KAGVTQTPRYLIKTRGQQVTLSCSPISGHRSVSWYQQTPGQGLQFLFEYFSETQRNKGNFPGRFSGRQFSNSRSEMNVSTLELGDSALYLCANSLGANQETQYFGPGTRLLVL.

Remarks on this clonotype: The CDR3 carries no conserved terminal phenylalanine or tryptophan, so it likely arises from a read error. This chain links TRBV29-1 with TRBJ2-1; 9 nucleotides line up with TRBD1. The germline V gene encodes CDR1 SQVTM and CDR2 ANQGSEA. The CDR3 covers 15 residues. V dropped 3 bases and J dropped 8; count of bases not matched to a gene: 11. CDR3: CSVEFGTGSFYEQFL. The CDR3 nucleotides read TGCAGCGTTGAGTTCGGGACAGGGAGCTTTTATGAGCAGTTCTTA.

The chain joins TRBV6-1 to TRBJ2-6; TRBD1 aligns across 7 bases. V lost 6 bases to trimming and J lost 6 bases; unmatched junction nucleotides: 5. CDR3 length equals 14 residues. In germline, CDR1 is MNHNS, CDR2 SASEGT. The CDR3 DNA follows: TGTGCCAGCAGGGACAGGACTGAGGCCAACGTCCTGACTTTC. Amino acid sequence: CASRDRTEANVLTF.